A selection of T cell receptor beta chains follows, all from one sample in a study of blood T cell repertoires in COVID-19. Sequencing used immunoSEQ multiplex PCR; TCRdb keeps in-frame clones, though not all of them. Of 400,000 to 450,000 clones listed, 88% are singletons. The sequenced sample was peripheral blood. The receptors shown here come from a woman between 50 and 59 years old with COVID-19, enrolled during active disease. The CDR3 runs from the conserved cysteine through the conserved F or W. Fields, in order: V gene, CDR3 length, clone size, D gene, J gene, CDR3 protein, CDR3 DNA. The D gene is left open where the match is weak. The size of a clone is reported for some rows only, either as once, few or many, or as a class for expanded clones.

v_gene: TRBV6-5; len: 15; abundance: once; d_gene: TRBD1; j_gene: TRBJ2-7; CDR3aa: CASSFRDRGWYEQYF; CDR3nt: TGTGCCAGCAGTTTCCGGGACAGAGGATGGTACGAGCAGTACTTC
v_gene: TRBV28; len: 14; abundance: NA; d_gene: TRBD1; j_gene: TRBJ1-2; CDR3aa: CASQGGPLNYGYTF; CDR3nt: TGTGCCAGCCAGGGGGGCCCCCTTAACTATGGCTACACCTTC
v_gene: TRBV20-1; len: 11; abundance: few; d_gene: NA; j_gene: TRBJ1-1; CDR3aa: CSAERSTEAFF; CDR3nt: TGCAGTGCTGAGAGAAGCACTGAAGCTTTCTTT
v_gene: TRBV7-9; len: 13; abundance: NA; d_gene: NA; j_gene: TRBJ1-2; CDR3aa: CASSQDMDYGYTF; CDR3nt: TGTGCCAGCAGCCAGGACATGGACTATGGCTACACCTTC
v_gene: TRBV7-3; len: 16; abundance: NA; d_gene: TRBD2; j_gene: TRBJ2-1; CDR3aa: CASSFSGGGSYNEQFF; CDR3nt: TGTGCCAGCAGCTTTAGCGGCGGGGGCTCCTACAATGAGCAGTTCTTC
v_gene: TRBV27; len: 15; abundance: once; d_gene: TRBD1; j_gene: TRBJ1-4; CDR3aa: CASRRGTGENEKLFF; CDR3nt: TGTGCCAGCAGGCGGGGGACAGGCGAGAATGAAAAACTGTTTTTT
v_gene: TRBV7-5; len: 12; abundance: NA; d_gene: NA; j_gene: TRBJ1-1; CDR3aa: CASSADRTEAFF; CDR3nt: TGTGCCAGCAGCGCGGACAGAACTGAAGCTTTCTTT
v_gene: TRBV6-5; len: 14; abundance: NA; d_gene: TRBD2; j_gene: TRBJ2-1; CDR3aa: CASRGLAGNYEQFF; CDR3nt: TGTGCCAGCAGAGGACTAGCGGGAAACTATGAGCAGTTCTTC
v_gene: TRBV2; len: 14; abundance: NA; d_gene: NA; j_gene: TRBJ1-2; CDR3aa: CASSPVSGAYGYTF; CDR3nt: TGTGCCAGCAGTCCCGTCAGTGGGGCCTATGGCTACACCTTC
v_gene: TRBV7-9; len: 14; abundance: NA; d_gene: TRBD1; j_gene: TRBJ2-1; CDR3aa: CAGIDRVVSGEQFF; CDR3nt: TGTGCCGGAATTGACAGGGTAGTTTCGGGTGAGCAGTTCTTC
v_gene: TRBV5-6; len: 15; abundance: NA; d_gene: TRBD1; j_gene: TRBJ1-1; CDR3aa: CASSSRTGRLDEAFF; CDR3nt: TGTGCCAGCAGCTCCAGGACAGGGCGGCTAGATGAAGCTTTCTTT
v_gene: TRBV3-1/TRBV3-2; len: 15; abundance: NA; d_gene: TRBD1; j_gene: TRBJ2-7; CDR3aa: CASSSSGDRGYEQYF; CDR3nt: TGTGCCAGCAGCTCATCTGGGGACAGGGGGTACGAGCAGTACTTC
v_gene: TRBV10-1; len: 16; abundance: NA; d_gene: NA; j_gene: TRBJ2-3; CDR3aa: CASSESRGATTDTQYF; CDR3nt: TGCGCCAGCAGTGAGTCTCGGGGGGCCACCACAGATACGCAGTATTTT
v_gene: TRBV19; len: 16; abundance: few; d_gene: NA; j_gene: TRBJ1-5; CDR3aa: CASSYVWGEANQPQHF; CDR3nt: TGTGCCAGTAGCTACGTGTGGGGGGAGGCCAATCAGCCCCAGCATTTT
v_gene: TRBV6-5; len: 14; abundance: NA; d_gene: TRBD1; j_gene: TRBJ2-1; CDR3aa: CASSLGGQYNEQFF; CDR3nt: TGTGCCAGCAGCCTAGGGGGACAGTACAATGAGCAGTTCTTC
v_gene: TRBV19; len: 13; abundance: once; d_gene: NA; j_gene: TRBJ1-2; CDR3aa: CASSSQELYGYTF; CDR3nt: TGTGCCAGTAGTTCACAGGAACTCTATGGCTACACCTTC
v_gene: TRBV6-5; len: 12; abundance: NA; d_gene: NA; j_gene: TRBJ1-5; CDR3aa: CASTTAGQPQHF; CDR3nt: TGTGCCAGCACAACAGCTGGACAGCCCCAGCATTTT
v_gene: TRBV2; len: 16; abundance: NA; d_gene: NA; j_gene: TRBJ1-2; CDR3aa: CASSEVILRANYGYTF; CDR3nt: TGTGCCAGCAGTGAAGTGATCCTCCGAGCTAACTATGGCTACACCTTC
v_gene: TRBV20-1; len: 17; abundance: NA; d_gene: NA; j_gene: TRBJ1-6; CDR3aa: CSASHNGKSSYNSPLHF; CDR3nt: TGCAGTGCTAGTCACAACGGGAAAAGCTCCTATAATTCACCCCTCCACTTT
v_gene: TRBV18; len: 14; abundance: NA; d_gene: NA; j_gene: TRBJ1-5; CDR3aa: CASSPAGRYQPQHF; CDR3nt: TGTGCCAGCTCACCTGCAGGGAGGTACCAGCCCCAGCATTTT
v_gene: TRBV7-7; len: 13; abundance: NA; d_gene: NA; j_gene: TRBJ2-5; CDR3aa: CASSRDFQETQYF; CDR3nt: TGTGCCAGCAGCAGGGACTTCCAAGAGACCCAGTACTTC
v_gene: TRBV11-2; len: 13; abundance: NA; d_gene: NA; j_gene: TRBJ2-2; CDR3aa: CASSFTGQWELFF; CDR3nt: TGTGCCAGCAGCTTCACTGGACAGTGGGAGCTGTTTTTT
v_gene: TRBV19; len: 16; abundance: NA; d_gene: TRBD1; j_gene: TRBJ1-3; CDR3aa: CASKIRQGATGNTIYF; CDR3nt: TGTGCCAGTAAAATTCGCCAGGGGGCTACTGGAAACACCATATATTTT
v_gene: TRBV9; len: 16; abundance: NA; d_gene: NA; j_gene: TRBJ1-1; CDR3aa: CASSVGLGQGNTEAFF; CDR3nt: TGTGCCAGCAGCGTAGGTCTTGGGCAGGGGAACACTGAAGCTTTCTTT
v_gene: TRBV6-5; len: 13; abundance: NA; d_gene: TRBD1; j_gene: TRBJ2-1; CDR3aa: CASRGQGKGEQFF; CDR3nt: TGTGCCAGCAGGGGACAGGGAAAAGGTGAGCAGTTCTTC
v_gene: TRBV30; len: 13; abundance: NA; d_gene: NA; j_gene: TRBJ2-5; CDR3aa: CAWRLQGRETQYF; CDR3nt: TGTGCCTGGAGACTCCAGGGGCGAGAGACCCAGTACTTC
v_gene: TRBV6-5; len: 15; abundance: NA; d_gene: TRBD1; j_gene: TRBJ2-1; CDR3aa: CASSLAGGSLREQFF; CDR3nt: TGTGCCAGCTCCTTGGCAGGGGGCTCATTGAGAGAGCAGTTCTTC
v_gene: TRBV28; len: 18; abundance: NA; d_gene: TRBD2; j_gene: TRBJ2-3; CDR3aa: CASSFRLAGGLSTDTQYF; CDR3nt: TGTGCCAGCAGTTTTAGACTAGCGGGGGGGCTTAGCACAGATACGCAGTATTTT
v_gene: TRBV4-2; len: 16; abundance: NA; d_gene: TRBD2; j_gene: TRBJ2-2; CDR3aa: CASSQLSGGNTGELFF; CDR3nt: TGTGCCAGCAGCCAGCTTAGCGGGGGTAACACCGGGGAGCTGTTTTTT
v_gene: TRBV10-3; len: 14; abundance: NA; d_gene: TRBD1; j_gene: TRBJ2-2; CDR3aa: CAAGQGGPTGELFF; CDR3nt: TGTGCCGCTGGACAGGGGGGCCCCACCGGGGAGCTGTTTTTT
v_gene: TRBV5-1; len: 14; abundance: NA; d_gene: TRBD1; j_gene: TRBJ1-6; CDR3aa: CASSLGTGSSPLHF; CDR3nt: TGCGCCAGCAGCCTCGGGACAGGGAGTTCACCCCTCCACTTT
v_gene: TRBV28; len: 13; abundance: NA; d_gene: TRBD2; j_gene: TRBJ2-3; CDR3aa: CASSSPTSDTQYF; CDR3nt: TGTGCCAGCAGTTCCCCGACTAGCGATACGCAGTATTTT
v_gene: TRBV7-3; len: 14; abundance: NA; d_gene: NA; j_gene: TRBJ2-1; CDR3aa: CASSFSTSSDEQFF; CDR3nt: TGTGCCAGCAGCTTCTCGACGAGTAGCGATGAGCAGTTCTTC
v_gene: TRBV30; len: 15; abundance: NA; d_gene: NA; j_gene: TRBJ1-1; CDR3aa: CAWSVLAQGGTEAFF; CDR3nt: TGTGCCTGGAGTGTATTGGCGCAGGGAGGCACTGAAGCTTTCTTT
v_gene: TRBV9; len: 15; abundance: once; d_gene: NA; j_gene: TRBJ2-2; CDR3aa: CASSPRRGATGELFF; CDR3nt: TGTGCCAGCAGCCCGAGGCGCGGAGCAACCGGGGAGCTGTTTTTT
v_gene: TRBV11-2; len: 11; abundance: once; d_gene: NA; j_gene: TRBJ1-1; CDR3aa: CASSLSGEAFF; CDR3nt: TGTGCCAGCAGCTTATCGGGTGAAGCTTTCTTT
v_gene: TRBV29-1; len: 14; abundance: NA; d_gene: NA; j_gene: TRBJ1-2; CDR3aa: CSVTGSLANYGYTF; CDR3nt: TGCAGCGTTACAGGGTCTTTGGCTAACTATGGCTACACCTTC
v_gene: TRBV28; len: 12; abundance: NA; d_gene: NA; j_gene: TRBJ2-7; CDR3aa: CASSFLRDEQYF; CDR3nt: TGTGCCAGCAGTTTCCTCCGGGACGAGCAGTACTTC
v_gene: TRBV19; len: 13; abundance: NA; d_gene: NA; j_gene: TRBJ1-1; CDR3aa: CASSIPGRTEAFF; CDR3nt: TGTGCCAGTAGTATCCCAGGGCGGACTGAAGCTTTCTTT
v_gene: TRBV7-2; len: 14; abundance: NA; d_gene: TRBD1; j_gene: TRBJ2-2; CDR3aa: CASSPGQRVGELFF; CDR3nt: TGTGCCAGCAGCCCGGGACAGAGGGTCGGGGAGCTGTTTTTT
v_gene: TRBV6-6; len: 14; abundance: NA; d_gene: NA; j_gene: TRBJ2-7; CDR3aa: CASSYAVAWDEQYF; CDR3nt: TGTGCCAGCAGTTACGCGGTGGCTTGGGACGAGCAGTACTTC
v_gene: TRBV5-4; len: 14; abundance: NA; d_gene: NA; j_gene: TRBJ1-2; CDR3aa: CASSSGPGDYGYTF; CDR3nt: TGTGCCAGCAGCTCTGGGCCGGGAGACTATGGCTACACCTTC
v_gene: TRBV5-4; len: 15; abundance: NA; d_gene: NA; j_gene: TRBJ2-2; CDR3aa: CASSLGGENTGELFF; CDR3nt: TGTGCCAGCAGCTTGGGCGGGGAAAACACCGGGGAGCTGTTTTTT
v_gene: TRBV5-4; len: 15; abundance: once; d_gene: NA; j_gene: TRBJ1-4; CDR3aa: CASTQGGSLGEKLFF; CDR3nt: TGTGCCAGCACACAGGGCGGGAGCCTCGGGGAAAAACTGTTTTTT
v_gene: TRBV6-1; len: 14; abundance: NA; d_gene: TRBD2; j_gene: TRBJ2-7; CDR3aa: CASRPGGGTAEQYF; CDR3nt: TGTGCCAGCAGGCCCGGGGGGGGAACCGCCGAGCAGTACTTC
v_gene: TRBV9; len: 15; abundance: NA; d_gene: TRBD1; j_gene: TRBJ1-2; CDR3aa: CASSVGDRVDYGYTF; CDR3nt: TGTGCCAGCAGCGTAGGAGACAGGGTGGACTATGGCTACACCTTC
v_gene: TRBV7-2; len: 14; abundance: NA; d_gene: TRBD1; j_gene: TRBJ1-4; CDR3aa: CASSPDRFNEKLFF; CDR3nt: TGTGCCAGCAGCCCGGACAGGTTTAATGAAAAACTGTTTTTT
v_gene: TRBV4-2; len: 14; abundance: NA; d_gene: TRBD1; j_gene: TRBJ2-7; CDR3aa: CASSPGQGSYEQYF; CDR3nt: TGTGCCAGCAGCCCGGGACAGGGGTCCTACGAGCAGTACTTC
v_gene: TRBV28; len: 16; abundance: NA; d_gene: TRBD2; j_gene: TRBJ2-1; CDR3aa: CASITTGGTAYNEQFF; CDR3nt: TGTGCCAGCATCACCACGGGAGGGACGGCTTACAATGAGCAGTTCTTC
v_gene: TRBV6-2/TRBV6-3; len: 20; abundance: NA; d_gene: TRBD2; j_gene: TRBJ2-7; CDR3aa: CASSYSTLSSGGRFSYEQYF; CDR3nt: TGTGCCAGCAGTTACTCGACGTTGTCTAGCGGGGGGCGGTTCTCCTACGAGCAGTACTTC
v_gene: TRBV19; len: 14; abundance: NA; d_gene: TRBD1; j_gene: TRBJ2-7; CDR3aa: CASSIGQGANEQYF; CDR3nt: TGTGCCAGTAGTATTGGGCAGGGGGCCAACGAGCAGTACTTC